This entry lists 18 T cell receptor beta chains sequenced from one sample in a study of blood T cell repertoires in COVID-19. Using immunoSEQ multiplex PCR, the repertoire was profiled, and TCRdb retains in-frame clones only, with some absent. This table holds more than 200,000 clones, 70% to 90% found once. The sample consisted of PBMCs or T cells enriched from blood (not recorded which). These receptors were collected from a man aged 25-45 years who had recovered from COVID-19.

This chain links TRBV10-2 with TRBJ2-2; 8 nucleotides agree with TRBD2. Germline trimming cut 2 bases from V and 5 bases from J; bases unmatched to any gene: 7. Germline V gives CDR1 WSHSY, CDR2 SAAADI. The length of the CDR3 is 16 residues. The CDR3, as DNA: TGCGCCAGCAGTGAGGGACGGGGGGGGCGTACCGGGGAGCTGTTTTTT. Its protein product is CASSEGRGGRTGELFF.

V usage is TRBV11-2 and J usage is TRBJ1-1; D gene uncertain. The CDR3 length is 12 residues. Trimming stripped 7 bases from V and 6 bases from J, with 12 bases between. Germline-derived CDR1 and CDR2 are SGHAT and FQNNGV. CDR3 amino acids: CASTSGYAEAFF. Here the CDR3 DNA reads TGTGCCAGCACGTCGGGGTACGCTGAAGCTTTCTTT.

The V and J genes are TRBV14 and TRBJ2-5; D remains ambiguous. Looked up from germline, CDR1 is SGHDN and CDR2 is FVKESK. The CDR3 length is 17 residues. Trimming shortened V by 3 bases and J by 0 bases, and 17 bases separated the two germline ends. The CDR3 nucleotides read TGTGCCAGCAGCCACCAACAGCCACACGCTAACCAAGAGACCCAGTACTTC. Translated: CASSHQQPHANQETQYF.

The chain carries TRBV2 and TRBJ1-2, with 8 bases lining up with TRBD1. The ends lost 5 bases at V and 8 bases at J; junction bases unmatched: 7. CDR1 SNHLY and CDR2 FYNNEI come from the germline V gene. CDR3 length equals 13 residues. CDR3 residues: CASSRGQGEGYTF. The CDR3 DNA is TGTGCCAGCAGTCGCGGACAGGGTGAGGGCTACACCTTC.

The chain carries TRBV5-1 and TRBJ2-7, with 10 nucleotides matching TRBD2. CDR1 SGHRS and CDR2 YFSETQ come from the germline V gene. V gave up 4 bases and J gave up 3 bases; unmatched junction bases: 13. The CDR3 totals 17 residues. CDR3 DNA: TGCGCCAGCAGCACCACCTTAGCGGGAGGAATAAGCTACGAGCAGTACTTC. It specifies CASSTTLAGGISYEQYF.

The chain combines TRBV7-9 with TRBJ1-1; D possibly corresponds to TRBD1 (6 bases). The germline V gene has CDR1 SEHNR and CDR2 FQNEAQ (reference sequence). The V gene lost 5 bases and the J gene lost 4 bases, with 20 bases spanning the gap. CDR3 length: 16 amino acids. For the CDR3, the DNA is TGTGCCAGCAGCGAAAGGGGGGGATCTACAGCCACTGAAGCTTTCTTT. Protein: CASSERGGSTATEAFF.

The DNA of the CDR3 is TGTGCCAGCAGTTACTCGGGGCGGGGGGAGTTCTTC. It translates to CASSYSGRGEFF. The chain uses TRBV6-2 or TRBV6-3 and TRBJ2-1; 8 bases align to TRBD2. After removal of 0 bases from V and 14 bases from J, the junction contained 3 bases not matched to a gene. Germline CDR1 is MNHEY and CDR2 is SVGEGT. This CDR3 comprises 12 residues.

V and J are TRBV7-8 and TRBJ2-3, with D perhaps matching TRBD2 (6 bases). This CDR3 is built from 16 residues. Germline values: CDR1 SGHVS, CDR2 FQNEAQ. The germline V and J ends were trimmed by 2 bases and 0 bases, with 12 bases remaining between them. CDR3: CASSLRAGISTDTQYF. In nucleotides, the CDR3 is TGTGCCAGCAGCTTACGGGCGGGAATTAGCACAGATACGCAGTATTTT.

The chain recombines TRBV7-6 with TRBJ1-3, with D perhaps matching TRBD1 (6 bases). Germline V gene lookup returns CDR1 SGHVS and CDR2 FNYEAQ. CDR3 length equals 16 residues. With 2 bases removed from V and 3 bases from J, the gap between germline ends came to 14 bases. In nucleotides, the CDR3 is TGTGCCAGCAGCTTAAGGATAACAGGGAATGGAAACACCATATATTTT. Its protein product is CASSLRITGNGNTIYF.

This chain uses TRBV19 with TRBJ1-2; 8 bases fit TRBD1. The J segment lost 6 bases and the V segment lost 5 bases, leaving 5 bases of the junction unmatched. Per germline, CDR1 LNHDA and CDR2 SQIVND (reference sequence). This CDR3 is 13 amino acids long. Here the CDR3 reads CASSPRTGHGYTF. DNA for the CDR3: TGTGCCAGTAGTCCCCGGACAGGGCATGGCTACACCTTC.

The table lists this clone with a count of one. This chain links TRBV10-3 with TRBJ2-5; 10 nucleotides agree with TRBD1. The CDR3 covers 14 residues. The J segment lost 4 bases and the V segment lost 4 bases, leaving 3 bases of the junction unmatched. CDR1 ENHRY and CDR2 SYGVKD come from the germline V gene. The CDR3 loop reads CAISVGDRGETQYF. In DNA, the CDR3 is TGTGCCATCAGTGTCGGGGACAGGGGAGAGACCCAGTACTTC.

This CDR3 reads CASSIFLQGKTKGYTF. In DNA, the CDR3 is TGTGCCAGTAGTATATTTTTACAGGGAAAAACAAAGGGCTACACCTTC. The chain joins TRBV19 to TRBJ1-2; a possible D gene is TRBD1 (6 bases). This CDR3 region has 16 residues. Germline CDR1 reads LNHDA; CDR2 reads SQIVND (reference sequence). Trimming cost V 2 bases and J 8 bases, with 21 bases left between them.

The rearrangement links TRBV9 to TRBJ1-3; D perhaps matches TRBD1 (6 bases). V dropped 3 bases and J dropped 0 bases, with 25 bases sitting between them. Germline CDR1 is SGDLS and CDR2 is YYNGEE. The CDR3 is 20 amino acids. The CDR3 coding sequence is TGTGCCAGCAGCGCCGCTTATACCGGGACACAAAGACGCTCTGGAAACACCATATATTTT. This sequence encodes CASSAAYTGTQRRSGNTIYF.

The gene calls are TRBV11-3 and TRBJ1-1; D is unresolved. Per the germline V gene, CDR1 is SGHNT and CDR2 is YENEEA. V lost 2 bases to trimming and J lost 2 bases, with 9 bases between them. The length of the CDR3 is 14 residues. CDR3: CASSLSGDNTEAFF. The CDR3, as DNA: TGTGCCAGCAGCTTATCCGGAGATAACACTGAAGCTTTCTTT.

The chain carries TRBV9 and TRBJ1-5, with a possible D match to TRBD1 (5 bases). V was trimmed by 0 bases and J by 4 bases, leaving 5 bases between them. CDR1 and CDR2 from the germline V gene are SGDLS and YYNGEE. CDR3 length: 13 amino acids. The CDR3 reads CASSVDRNQPQHF. For the CDR3, the DNA is TGTGCCAGCAGCGTAGACAGGAATCAGCCCCAGCATTTT.

The chain has TRBV18 and TRBJ2-3; the match to TRBD1 covers 9 bases. The CDR3 has 15 residues. V shed 2 bases and J 6 bases; nucleotides not matched to a gene: 6. Germline lookup yields CDR1 KGHSH and CDR2 LQKENI. CDR3 sequence: CASSPRQQGADTQYF. In DNA, the CDR3 is TGTGCCAGCTCACCAAGACAACAGGGGGCGGATACGCAGTATTTT.

This chain links TRBV9 with TRBJ2-1; 12 bases are shared with TRBD2. With V trimmed by 3 bases and J by 4 bases, 5 bases remained unmatched. Germline V gives CDR1 SGDLS, CDR2 YYNGEE. The CDR3 is 16 amino acids. CDR3: CASSEGLAGIYNEQFF. The CDR3 DNA reads TGTGCCAGCAGCGAGGGACTAGCGGGCATATACAATGAGCAGTTCTTC.

The V and J genes are TRBV6-5 and TRBJ1-4; D may be TRBD1 (5 bases). V was trimmed by 1 base and J by 8 bases, leaving 17 bases between them. The CDR3 totals 16 residues. Per the germline V gene, CDR1 is MNHEY and CDR2 is SVGAGI. CDR3 region: CASSYYGHAVIEKLFF. The CDR3 DNA reads as TGTGCCAGCAGTTACTACGGACACGCCGTAATAGAAAAACTGTTTTTT.